This entry lists 12 T cell receptor beta chains sequenced from one sample in a study of cytomegalovirus exposure and HLA in healthy donors. Sequencing used immunoSEQ multiplex PCR; TCRdb keeps in-frame clones, though not all of them. The top ten clones hold 12% of a sample with hundreds of thousands of clones, more than 75% of them seen once. The sequenced material came from PBMCs. All receptors derive from a man between 18 and 29 years old in good health and CMV-seropositive.

V and J are TRBV7-6 and TRBJ2-1; D perhaps matches TRBD1 (5 bases). Trimming removed 5 bases at V and 2 bases at J, with 13 bases between. In germline, CDR1 is SGHVS, CDR2 FNYEAQ. The CDR3 extends over 15 amino acids. The CDR3 spells CASSQGVGTYNEQFF. CDR3 DNA: TGTGCCAGCAGCCAAGGGGTCGGCACCTACAATGAGCAGTTCTTC.

This sequence joins TRBV10-3 and TRBJ2-1, with D unclear. Germline CDR1 reads ENHRY; CDR2 reads SYGVKD. This CDR3 contains 14 residues. The V gene lost 2 bases and the J gene lost 9 bases, with 14 bases spanning the gap. The CDR3 here is CAISETDERSEQFF. The CDR3 nucleotides read TGTGCCATCAGTGAGACCGATGAGAGGAGTGAGCAGTTCTTC.

The CDR3 nucleotides read TGTGCCAGCAGGAGAGTACAATTATGGGCGTCTGGAAACACCATATATTTT. Its protein is CASRRVQLWASGNTIYF. The J gene is TRBJ1-3, the V gene TRBV2; D is ambiguous. This CDR3 is 17 amino acids long. V gave up 6 bases and J gave up 1 base, with 19 bases separating them. The germline gives CDR1 SNHLY, CDR2 FYNNEI.

The chain combines TRBV7-6 with TRBJ2-5; D may be TRBD1 (5 bases). The V and J ends lost 1 base and 2 bases respectively, with 8 bases between them. The germline V gene encodes CDR1 SGHVS and CDR2 FNYEAQ. This CDR3 has 14 amino acids. This chain's CDR3 is CASSLGGGQETQYF. CDR3 nucleotide sequence: TGTGCCAGCAGCTTAGGGGGCGGACAAGAGACCCAGTACTTC.

The sample holds a few counts of this clone. The chain uses TRBV10-1 and TRBJ2-3, with D perhaps given as TRBD1 or TRBD2 (5 bases each). Between the trimmed V and J ends, which lost 10 bases and 4 bases, there was a span of 21 bases. The CDR3 length is 15 residues. Germline V gives CDR1 WNHNN, CDR2 SYGVQD (reference sequence). CDR3 in DNA: TGCGCCACCCCACCAGAGGAAGGGGAGCCAGATACGCAGTATTTT. It specifies CATPPEEGEPDTQYF.

The chain joins TRBV5-1 to TRBJ2-3; 7 positions agree with TRBD2. Germline CDR1 is SGHRS and CDR2 is YFSETQ. The trim removed 4 bases at V and 0 bases at J, leaving 5 bases unmatched. The CDR3 has 15 amino acids. This CDR3 reads CASSPRGVSTDTQYF. The CDR3 DNA reads as TGCGCCAGCAGCCCCCGGGGGGTTAGCACAGATACGCAGTATTTT.

The chain has TRBV2 and TRBJ1-2, with D possibly matching TRBD1 (5 bases). The germline V gene has CDR1 SNHLY and CDR2 FYNNEI. V lost 5 bases, J lost 8 bases, and 18 bases lay in between. The length of the CDR3 is 14 residues. The CDR3, as DNA: TGTGCCAGCAGTCTCGACGGGGGAGAAGCGGGCTACACCTTC. It is translated as CASSLDGGEAGYTF.

The V gene is TRBV7-9, the J gene TRBJ2-1; perhaps TRBD2 as D (6 bases). The CDR3 runs 12 residues. Germline loops: CDR1 SEHNR, CDR2 FQNEAQ (reference sequence). Trimming removed 5 bases from V and 12 bases from J, with 14 bases in between. The DNA of the CDR3 is TGTGCCAGCAGCCCCTGGGGGAGGCTGCAGTTCTTC. It translates to CASSPWGRLQFF.

The chain links TRBV5-1 to TRBJ2-2, with 8 nucleotides matching TRBD1. V lost 0 bases to trimming and J lost 4 bases; unmatched junction nucleotides: 2. Per germline, CDR1 SGHRS and CDR2 YFSETQ. The CDR3 consists of 15 residues. The chain's CDR3 is CASSLGTGFTGELFF. The CDR3 region has the DNA TGCGCCAGCAGCTTGGGGACAGGGTTCACCGGGGAGCTGTTTTTT.

This chain connects TRBV5-1 to TRBJ2-7; 12 nucleotides align to TRBD2. Germline CDR1 SGHRS, CDR2 YFSETQ. V dropped 5 bases and J dropped 0; count of bases not matched to a gene: 6. The CDR3 has 16 residues. This chain's CDR3 is CASSSLAGGLSYEQYF. The CDR3 nucleotides are TGCGCCAGCAGTTCGCTAGCGGGAGGGCTCTCCTACGAGCAGTACTTC.

The J gene is TRBJ2-7, the V gene TRBV5-1; no clear D gene. The CDR3 has 14 residues. Germline assignment: CDR1 SGHRS and CDR2 YFSETQ. V was trimmed by 1 base and J by 5 bases, leaving 13 bases between them. The chain's CDR3 is CASSLLEPADEQYF. As DNA, the CDR3 is TGCGCCAGCAGCTTGCTAGAGCCTGCGGACGAGCAGTACTTC.

The gene calls are TRBV6-1 and TRBJ2-1; D is unclear. This CDR3 contains 11 residues. V lost 6 bases to trimming and J lost 9 bases, with 9 bases between them. Looked up from germline, CDR1 is MNHNS and CDR2 is SASEGT. CDR3 sequence: CASSTEGEQFF. The CDR3 nucleotides read TGTGCCAGCAGCACTGAAGGTGAGCAGTTCTTC.